This T cell receptor beta chain emerged from a study of T cell responses to AZD1222 COVID-19 vaccine. General observations from the study: Sampling captured repertoires only after the peak T cell response. Two AZD1222 doses significantly raised spike-specific TCR breadth and depth over controls.

A note on this clone: The antigen is not known.

The CDR3 is 13 residues long. The germline V gene has CDR1 GTSNPN and CDR2 SVGIG (reference sequence). After removal of 1 base from V and 4 bases from J, the junction contained 1 base not matched to a gene. Sequencing was performed with immunoSEQ multiplex PCR; in TCRdb, only in-frame clones are kept and a portion is missing. This table has roughly 150,000 clones, 85% to 95% appearing once. This chain uses TRBV30 with TRBJ1-1; 9 positions match TRBD1. This material consisted of peripheral blood, taken on day 0 of AZD1222 vaccination. The receptor's source is an adult in good health. CDR3 sequence reads: CAWSADRGTEAFF. CDR3 nucleotide sequence: TGTGCCTGGAGTGCGGACAGGGGCACTGAAGCTTTCTTT.